These 18 T cell receptor beta chains were all obtained from the same sample, sequenced in a study of brain T cells in children with intractable seizures. Some clones are missing from TCRdb's copy, which holds only in-frame ones; the method was immunoSEQ multiplex PCR. The data contain 60,000 to 85,000 clones, about 93% of them singletons. Specimen: peripheral blood, collected at surgery. Receptors originate from a boy younger than two with tuberous sclerosis and intractable seizures.

CDR3 DNA sequence: TGTGCCAGTAGTAAACCCGACGAGACCCGCTCCTACGAGCAGTACTTC. It codes for CASSKPDETRSYEQYF. V and J are TRBV19 and TRBJ2-7; no firm D call. Trimming left V 4 bases short and J 0 bases short, with 16 bases between. Germline V gene sequence: CDR1 LNHDA, CDR2 SQIVND (reference sequence). This CDR3 has 16 amino acids.

The J gene is TRBJ1-1, the V gene TRBV2, with no clear D. CDR1 and CDR2 (germline): SNHLY, FYNNEI. With 4 bases removed from V and 0 bases from J, the gap between germline ends came to 12 bases. This CDR3 is 15 amino acids long. The CDR3 nucleotides read TGTGCCAGCAGTGTGGAAGGGAGGGTGAACACTGAAGCTTTCTTT. Protein sequence: CASSVEGRVNTEAFF.

The V call is TRBV7-3, the J call TRBJ2-5; D may be TRBD1 (6 bases). The ends were cut back, 5 bases at V and 1 base at J, with 14 bases in the middle. The length of the CDR3 is 15 residues. Germline loops: CDR1 SGHTA, CDR2 FQGTGA. The DNA of the CDR3 is TGTGCCAGCAGCAAGGGACAAGCGTTCCAAGAGACCCAGTACTTC. Its protein is CASSKGQAFQETQYF.

This chain connects TRBV24-1 to TRBJ2-7; TRBD1 aligns across 11 bases. The CDR3 is 17 amino acids. Losses at the gene ends were 2 bases for V and 2 bases for J; bases not matched to a gene: 7. CDR1 and CDR2 (germline): KGHDR, SFDVKD. The CDR3 region has the DNA TGTGCCACCAGTGATTCAATCGGGACAGGGGGTGCCTACGAGCAGTACTTC. It specifies CATSDSIGTGGAYEQYF.

On this clone: The sample holds other DNA sequences that translate to the same CDR3. This chain uses TRBV15 with TRBJ1-3; D gene unclear. The CDR3 extends over 13 amino acids. V gave up 3 bases and J gave up 1 base, with 4 bases separating them. Looked up from germline, CDR1 is LNHNV and CDR2 is YYDKDF (reference sequence). In nucleotides, the CDR3 is TGTGCCACCAGCAGGGTATCTGGAAACACCATATATTTT. As protein: CATSRVSGNTIYF.

The V and J genes are TRBV19 and TRBJ1-2, with no clear D. This CDR3 is built from 11 residues. Germline V gene sequence: CDR1 LNHDA, CDR2 SQIVND (reference sequence). The V and J ends lost 8 bases and 4 bases respectively, with 8 bases between them. The CDR3 bases are TGTGCCAGTTTTAAGGGCTATGGCTACACCTTC. This sequence encodes CASFKGYGYTF.

This clone was detected only once. The chain recombines TRBV30 with TRBJ2-3; 14 positions match TRBD2. Trimming at V came to 3 bases and at J to 6 bases, leaving 8 bases not matched to a gene. The CDR3 loop spans 16 amino acids. The germline gives CDR1 GTSNPN, CDR2 SVGIG (reference sequence). In nucleotides, the CDR3 is TGTGCCTGGAGCCTGGGACTAGCGGGAGATGCTGATACGCAGTATTTT. It specifies CAWSLGLAGDADTQYF.

The chain links TRBV5-8 to TRBJ1-2, with 7 bases aligning to TRBD1. This CDR3 is 15 amino acids long. With V trimmed by 4 bases and J by 3 bases, 9 bases remained unmatched. Germline V lookup: CDR1 SGHTS, CDR2 YDEGEE. In nucleotides, the CDR3 is TGTGCCAGCAGCCGGGGACAGATTTTAGACTATGGCTACACCTTC. It yields the protein CASSRGQILDYGYTF.

The J gene is TRBJ2-5, the V gene TRBV7-9; maybe TRBD2 (6 bases). The V end was cut by 5 bases, the J end by 4 bases, with 20 bases between. The CDR3 is made up of 16 amino acids. Germline lookup yields CDR1 SEHNR and CDR2 FQNEAQ (reference sequence). The CDR3 DNA reads TGTGCCAGCAGCGAAAGGGAAGTGAGGCGGGGAGAGACCCAGTACTTC. It codes for CASSEREVRRGETQYF.

V usage is TRBV11-3 and J usage is TRBJ2-2; D perhaps matches TRBD1 (6 bases). The V end lost 8 bases, the J end lost 7 bases, and 17 bases lay between the germline ends. Germline assignment: CDR1 SGHNT and CDR2 YENEEA. The CDR3 spans 14 residues. The CDR3, as DNA: TGTGCCAGCTGTATAATACAGGGTGGCGGGGAGCTGTTTTTT. Protein sequence: CASCIIQGGGELFF.

V and J are TRBV6-5 and TRBJ1-2; no clear D gene. Germline V gene lookup returns CDR1 MNHEY and CDR2 SVGAGI. V was pared by 0 bases and J by 0 bases, with 8 bases between. The CDR3 has 15 residues. CDR3 residues: CASSYSSSTNYGYTF. CDR3 in DNA: TGTGCCAGCAGTTACTCTTCCAGCACTAACTATGGCTACACCTTC.

The J gene is TRBJ1-3, the V gene TRBV7-9; no clear D. This CDR3 has 16 residues. Trimming shortened V by 5 bases and J by 0 bases, and 14 bases separated the two germline ends. Per germline, CDR1 SEHNR and CDR2 FQNEAQ (reference sequence). The CDR3 coding sequence is TGTGCCAGCAGCCCAAGCGTCGAGGGCTCTGGAAACACCATATATTTT. Its protein product is CASSPSVEGSGNTIYF.

This chain joins TRBV27 and TRBJ2-7; D perhaps matches TRBD1 (6 bases). Germline loops: CDR1 MNHEY, CDR2 SMNVEV (reference sequence). Trimming left V 7 bases short and J 3 bases short, with 13 bases between. This CDR3 region has 13 residues. Here the CDR3 reads CASKLRGGYEQYF. For the CDR3, the DNA is TGTGCCAGCAAGCTTCGAGGGGGCTACGAGCAGTACTTC.

The rearrangement links TRBV5-4 to TRBJ1-4; a weak D match, TRBD1 (5 bases). Germline CDR1 reads SGHNT; CDR2 reads YYREEE (reference sequence). The CDR3 sequence is 13 residues long. Trimming shortened V by 0 bases and J by 9 bases, and 9 bases separated the two germline ends. The CDR3 nucleotides are TGTGCCAGCAGCTTGGGACAGACCAAAAAACTGTTTTTT. This gives the protein CASSLGQTKKLFF.

The chain has TRBV2 and TRBJ1-1, with TRBD1 identical over 8 bases. In germline, CDR1 is SNHLY, CDR2 FYNNEI. This CDR3 comprises 14 residues. V lost 7 bases and J lost 0; bases outside the gene matches: 4. CDR3 protein: CASIQGVVNTEAFF. CDR3 in DNA: TGTGCCAGCATACAGGGGGTTGTGAACACTGAAGCTTTCTTT.

This chain joins TRBV6-5 and TRBJ2-7; 9 nucleotides align to TRBD2. CDR3 length: 16 residues. The germline V gene has CDR1 MNHEY and CDR2 SVGAGI. V was pared by 0 bases and J by 3 bases, with 6 bases of the junction left unmatched. This chain's CDR3 is CASSYSKLAGFYEQYF. CDR3 bases: TGTGCCAGCAGTTACTCGAAGCTAGCGGGGTTCTACGAGCAGTACTTC.

J is TRBJ2-7 and V is TRBV19, with D maybe TRBD1 (6 bases). V lost 4 bases to trimming and J lost 0 bases, with 10 bases between them. The CDR3 extends over 14 amino acids. CDR1 and CDR2 from the germline V gene are LNHDA and SQIVND (reference sequence). The CDR3 DNA follows: TGTGCCAGTAGTACCACAGGGATCTCCTACGAGCAGTACTTC. Amino acids: CASSTTGISYEQYF.

The V gene is TRBV19, the J gene TRBJ2-1, with 11 bases matching TRBD2. Looked up from germline, CDR1 is LNHDA and CDR2 is SQIVND (reference sequence). The length of the CDR3 is 17 residues. V lost 4 bases to trimming and J lost 5 bases; unmatched junction nucleotides: 10. In DNA form, the CDR3 reads TGTGCCAGTAGTACCACCTCGGGACTAGCGGCAAACAATGAGCAGTTCTTC. The encoded protein is CASSTTSGLAANNEQFF.